This T cell receptor (beta chain) originates from a study of shared clonotypes between healthy human individuals. The CDR3 sequence is 14 residues long. V trimming: 7 bases; J trimming: 0 bases; junction bases outside the gene matches: 1. Germline V gene data show CDR1 as ENHRY and CDR2 as SYGVKD. Sequencing used immunoSEQ multiplex PCR; TCRdb keeps in-frame clones, though not all of them. This sample has about 2.4 million clones, with 85% to 95% found just once. This clone was picked up a small number of times. The sequenced material came from naive CD4+ T cells sorted from blood. Subset of the sample: CD45RA+ positively selected. The TCR sequence derives from a man aged 18 to 30 in good health. The rearrangement links TRBV10-3 to TRBJ2-7, with 12 positions matching TRBD2. CDR3 DNA: TGTGCCATCAAGACTAGCGGGGGCTCCTACGAGCAGTACTTC. Its translation: CAIKTSGGSYEQYF.